These 5 T cell receptor beta chains share one sample of origin, sequenced in a study of T-cell reconstitution after alpha-beta-depleted transplantation in children. Preparation of the TCRbeta library involved a method that used unique molecular identifiers. MiXCR, run by TCRdb on the PCR reads, gives a single entry per CDR3 protein. The sample yields about 110,000 distinct CDR3 sequences, about 6.4% seen once. The specimen was PBMCs, mostly from graft donor cells, collected 360 days after TCRalphabeta/CD19-depleted stem cell transplant. The receptor set was obtained from a male patient between 2 and 9 years old who had a stem cell transplant for acute lymphoblastic leukemia, so the T cells may come from the graft donor.

This clonotype has ten or more counts. This chain connects TRBV5-6 to TRBJ2-3, with D possibly being TRBD2 (6 bases). Between the trimmed V and J ends, which lost 2 bases and 1 base, there was a span of 11 bases. There are 15 residues in the CDR3. Germline V lookup: CDR1 SGHDT, CDR2 YYEEEE. DNA of the CDR3: TGTGCCAGCAGCTTTGTTACGGGGGGCACAGATACGCAGTATTTT. Amino acid sequence: CASSFVTGGTDTQYF.

This clonotype was seen repeatedly, ten times or more. The chain links TRBV29-1 to TRBJ2-7; D assignment may be TRBD1 or TRBD2 (5 bases each). CDR1 is SQVTM and CDR2 is ANQGSEA in the germline V gene. This CDR3 has 13 residues. DNA of the CDR3: TGCAGTGTGGGAGCCGGGACCCTTTCCGAGCAGTACTTC. This codes for CSVGAGTLSEQYF.

This clonotype was seen at least ten times. The chain employs TRBV7-9 and TRBJ2-3, with a possible D match to TRBD1 (6 bases). V gave up 1 base and J gave up 4 bases, with 15 bases separating them. This CDR3 spans 16 amino acids. In germline, CDR1 is SEHNR, CDR2 FQNEAQ (reference sequence). The CDR3 DNA is TGTGCCAGCAGCTTAGACAGGGAAGGAAGCGCAGATACGCAGTATTTT. Protein: CASSLDREGSADTQYF. Combining the CDR3 with reference TRBV7-9 and TRBJ2-3 gives the whole variable domain DTGVSQNPRHKITKRGQNVTFRCDPISEHNRLYWYRQTLGQGPEFLTYFQNEAQLEKSRLLSDRFSAERPKGSFSTLEIQRTEQGDSAMYLCASSLDREGSADTQYFGPGTRLTVL.

In its sample, this clonotype was seen many times. This chain links TRBV12-3 or TRBV12-4 with TRBJ2-4, with D uncertain. The CDR3 has 15 amino acids. The ends were cut back, 3 bases at V and 11 bases at J, with 20 bases in the middle. The CDR3: CASSFHKDPSRLQYF. CDR3 DNA: TGTGCCAGCAGTTTCCACAAGGACCCCTCCAGACTTCAGTACTTC.

This clonotype was counted at least ten times. This chain connects TRBV13 to TRBJ2-2; TRBD1 or TRBD2 may be the D gene (5 bases each). V lost 5 bases and J lost 1, with 11 bases in between. CDR3 length: 15 residues. Germline assignment: CDR1 PRHDT and CDR2 FYEKMQ (reference sequence). This chain's CDR3 is CASSLMGVNTGELFF. The CDR3 DNA reads TGTGCCAGCAGCCTCATGGGGGTGAACACCGGGGAGCTGTTTTTT.